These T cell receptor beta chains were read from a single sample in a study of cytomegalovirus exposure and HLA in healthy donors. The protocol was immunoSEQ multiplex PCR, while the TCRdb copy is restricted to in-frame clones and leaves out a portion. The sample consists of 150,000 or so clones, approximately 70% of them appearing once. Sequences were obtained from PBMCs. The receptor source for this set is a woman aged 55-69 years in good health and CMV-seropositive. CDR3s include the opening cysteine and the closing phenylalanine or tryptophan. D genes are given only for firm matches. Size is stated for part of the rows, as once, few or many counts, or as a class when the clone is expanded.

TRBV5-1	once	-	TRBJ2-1	CASNPESSSYNEQFF	TGCGCCAGCAACCCGGAGTCCAGCTCCTACAATGAGCAGTTCTTC
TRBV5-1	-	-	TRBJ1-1	CASSLGEGVAFF	TGCGCCAGCAGCTTGGGGGAGGGGGTGGCTTTCTTT
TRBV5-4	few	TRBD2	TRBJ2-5	CASSLPGTSGETQYF	TGTGCCAGCAGCCTGCCCGGGACTAGCGGAGAGACCCAGTACTTC
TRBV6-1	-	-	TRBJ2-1	CASSPRDQGSRIF	TGTGCCAGCAGTCCGCGGGATCAGGGATCCCGTATCTTC
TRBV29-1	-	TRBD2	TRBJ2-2	CSVASGRAPGELFF	TGCAGCGTCGCTAGCGGGAGGGCCCCCGGGGAGCTGTTTTTT
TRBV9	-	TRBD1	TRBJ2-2	CASSGPGGGELFF	TGTGCCAGCAGCGGACCAGGGGGCGGGGAGCTGTTTTTT
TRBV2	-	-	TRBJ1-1	CASSGGQSNTEAFF	TGTGCCAGCAGTGGGGGACAATCGAACACTGAAGCTTTCTTT
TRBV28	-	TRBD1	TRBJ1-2	CASSLGTGHNYGYTF	TGTGCCAGCAGTTTAGGGACAGGTCATAACTATGGCTACACCTTC
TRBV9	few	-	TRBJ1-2	CASSEGDGGPYTF	TGTGCCAGCAGCGAGGGGGACGGCGGGCCCTACACCTTC
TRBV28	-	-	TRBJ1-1	CASSFRRNTEAFF	TGTGCCAGCAGTTTCAGGCGAAACACTGAAGCTTTCTTT
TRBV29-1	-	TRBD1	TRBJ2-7	CSAGTGTNEQYF	TGCAGCGCAGGGACAGGGACCAACGAGCAGTACTTC
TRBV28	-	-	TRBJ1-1	CASSFNQGVNTEAFF	TGTGCCAGCAGTTTTAATCAGGGTGTAAACACTGAAGCTTTCTTT
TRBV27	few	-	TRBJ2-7	CASSLYPGNTYEQYF	TGTGCCAGCAGTTTATACCCGGGGAACACCTACGAGCAGTACTTC
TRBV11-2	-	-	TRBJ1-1	CASSLGAGNTEAFF	TGTGCCAGCAGCTTAGGAGCTGGGAACACTGAAGCTTTCTTT
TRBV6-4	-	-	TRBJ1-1	CASTSSPGNTEAFF	TGTGCCAGCACCTCCAGTCCTGGGAACACTGAAGCTTTCTTT
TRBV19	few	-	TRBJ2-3	CASRPGKADTQYF	TGTGCCAGTAGGCCAGGGAAGGCAGATACGCAGTATTTT
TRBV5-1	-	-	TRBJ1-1	CASSARGLGTEAFF	TGCGCCAGCAGCGCCAGGGGTTTGGGCACTGAAGCTTTCTTT
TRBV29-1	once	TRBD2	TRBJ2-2	CSVGLAANTGELFF	TGCAGCGTTGGTCTAGCGGCGAACACCGGGGAGCTGTTTTTT
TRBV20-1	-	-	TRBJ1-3	CSAVRGNTIYF	TGCAGTGCCGTTAGAGGAAACACCATATATTTT
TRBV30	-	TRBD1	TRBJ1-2	CAWTGGGRYGYTF	TGTGCCTGGACAGGGGGCGGAAGGTATGGCTACACCTTC
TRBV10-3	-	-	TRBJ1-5	CAISAGGDRNQPQHF	TGTGCCATCAGTGCGGGGGGAGACAGAAATCAGCCCCAGCATTTT
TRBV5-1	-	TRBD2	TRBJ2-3	CASSLEGLAGGRDTQYF	TGCGCCAGCAGCTTGGAAGGACTAGCGGGAGGACGTGATACGCAGTATTTT
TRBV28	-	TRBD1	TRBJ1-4	CASSLSTGIQEKLFF	TGTGCCAGCAGTTTGTCGACAGGGATACAGGAAAAACTGTTTTTT
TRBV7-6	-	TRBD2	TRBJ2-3	CASSPTSGPDTQYF	TGTGCCAGCAGCCCGACTAGCGGGCCAGATACGCAGTATTTT
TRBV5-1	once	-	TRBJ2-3	CASSLVVGGADTQYF	TGCGCCAGCAGCTTGGTGGTAGGCGGGGCAGATACGCAGTATTTT
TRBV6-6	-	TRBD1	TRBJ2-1	CASSPGQGPYEQFF	TGTGCCAGCAGCCCGGGACAGGGGCCCTATGAGCAGTTCTTC
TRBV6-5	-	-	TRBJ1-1	CASSRGGTEAFF	TGTGCCAGCAGCCGGGGAGGGACTGAAGCTTTCTTT
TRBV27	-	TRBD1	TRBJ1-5	CASRLDRTNSNQPQHF	TGTGCCAGCAGATTGGACAGGACCAATAGCAATCAGCCCCAGCATTTT
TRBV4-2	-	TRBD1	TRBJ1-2	CASSPGRGQLYGYTF	TGTGCCAGCAGCCCCGGACGGGGACAGCTCTATGGCTACACCTTC
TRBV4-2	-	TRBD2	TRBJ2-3	CASSQEVSSGSSRSTDTQYF	TGTGCCAGCAGCCAAGAAGTGAGTAGCGGGAGCTCCCGCAGCACAGATACGCAGTATTTT
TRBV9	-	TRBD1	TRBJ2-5	CASSRQGTFETQYF	TGTGCCAGCAGCCGACAGGGGACATTCGAGACCCAGTACTTC
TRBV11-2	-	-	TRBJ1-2	CASSLDLGASGYTF	TGTGCCAGCAGCTTAGATCTGGGAGCAAGTGGCTACACCTTC
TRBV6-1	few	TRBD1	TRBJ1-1	CASSVRQGVVTEAFF	TGTGCCAGCAGTGTCCGGCAGGGGGTTGTCACTGAAGCTTTCTTT
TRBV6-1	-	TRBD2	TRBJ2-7	CASSGRETSYEQYF	TGTGCCAGCAGTGGGCGGGAGACCTCCTACGAGCAGTACTTC
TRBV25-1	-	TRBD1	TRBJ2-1	CASSGVGTARDEQFF	TGTGCCAGCAGTGGCGTAGGGACAGCCCGCGATGAGCAGTTCTTC
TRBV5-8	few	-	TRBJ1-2	CASSARGNYGYTF	TGTGCCAGCAGCGCCAGGGGAAACTATGGCTACACCTTC
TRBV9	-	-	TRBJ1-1	CASSPRTQDTEAFF	TGTGCCAGCAGCCCCCGAACTCAGGACACTGAAGCTTTCTTT
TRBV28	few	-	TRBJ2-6	CASSLSVLSSGANVLTF	TGTGCCAGCAGTTTATCTGTCCTGAGCTCTGGGGCCAACGTCCTGACTTTC
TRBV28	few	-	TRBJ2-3	CASSFLSGTDTQYF	TGTGCCAGCAGTTTTCTATCGGGCACAGATACGCAGTATTTT
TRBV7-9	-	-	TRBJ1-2	CASSLGTDSYGYTF	TGTGCCAGCAGCTTAGGGACGGACTCCTATGGCTACACCTTC
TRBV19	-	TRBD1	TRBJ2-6	CASSPTGGASGANVLTF	TGTGCCAGTAGTCCTACAGGGGGCGCGTCTGGGGCCAACGTCCTGACTTTC
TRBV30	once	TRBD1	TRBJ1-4	CAWSRGQGVSTNEKLFF	TGTGCCTGGAGCCGGGGACAGGGTGTGTCAACTAATGAAAAACTGTTTTTT
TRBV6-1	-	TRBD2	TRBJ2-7	CASSEGLAGLSYEQYF	TGTGCCAGCAGTGAAGGACTAGCGGGGCTCTCCTACGAGCAGTACTTC
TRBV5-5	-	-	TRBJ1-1	CASSFYSQGNTEAFF	TGTGCCAGCAGCTTTTATTCTCAGGGAAACACTGAAGCTTTCTTT
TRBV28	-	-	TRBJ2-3	CASSLGQGTDTQYF	TGTGCCAGCAGTTTAGGGCAGGGCACAGATACGCAGTATTTT
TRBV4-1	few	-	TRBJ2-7	CASSQEQGSYEQYF	TGCGCCAGCAGCCAAGAACAGGGCTCCTACGAGCAGTACTTC